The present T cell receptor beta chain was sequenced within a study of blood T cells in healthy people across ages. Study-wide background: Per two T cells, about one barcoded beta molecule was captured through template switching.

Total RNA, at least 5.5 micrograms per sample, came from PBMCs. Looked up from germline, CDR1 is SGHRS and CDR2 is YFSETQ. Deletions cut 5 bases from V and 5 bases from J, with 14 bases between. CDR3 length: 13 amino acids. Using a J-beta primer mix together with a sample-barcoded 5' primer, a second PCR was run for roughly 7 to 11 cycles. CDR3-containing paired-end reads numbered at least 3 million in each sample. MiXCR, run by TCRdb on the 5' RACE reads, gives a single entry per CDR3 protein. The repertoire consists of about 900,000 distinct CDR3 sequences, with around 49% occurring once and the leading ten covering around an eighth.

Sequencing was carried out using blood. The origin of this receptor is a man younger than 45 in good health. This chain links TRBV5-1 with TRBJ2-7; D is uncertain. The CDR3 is CASRPSQGNEQYF. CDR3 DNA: TGCGCCAGCAGGCCGAGTCAAGGGAACGAGCAGTACTTC.